This TCR beta chain comes out of a study of T cell repertoires in cytomegalovirus infection. Overall study context: Public signatures in TCR beta pointed to CMV infection and matching HLA type. Points from the study as a whole: Identification of carriers of CMV plus the relevant HLA was achieved through cumulative public TCR beta family frequency. Dominant in the ex vivo response were TCR beta clonotypes restricted by HLA-C and specific for CMV.

TCRdb re-analysed the reads in MiXCR, keeping a single row per CDR3 protein. The data contain fewer than 550,000 distinct CDR3 sequences, 26% of them singletons. As concerns this clonotype: Its specificity is not known.

Germline V gene data show CDR1 as DFQATT and CDR2 as SNEGSKA (reference sequence). The CDR3 is 13 residues long. Trimming removed 6 bases at V and 8 bases at J, with 17 bases between. Input material: PBMCs. The chain uses TRBV20-1 and TRBJ2-1; D possibly corresponds to TRBD2 (6 bases). The sequence was collected from a human donor in good health (CMV status not recorded). Some clones in this sample may be carry-over from other donors' samples. CDR3 sequence reads: CSAAGLRKDEQFF. The CDR3 nucleotides read TGCAGTGCCGCGGGACTGCGAAAGGATGAGCAGTTCTTC.